This T cell receptor beta chain emerged from a study of early T cells in non-severe SARS-CoV-2 infection listed by TCRdb under 2021. Context from the whole study: Bulk RNA from unsorted whole blood was used for TCR sequencing, so alpha and beta chains could not be paired.

The study was a case-control design nested within a healthcare worker cohort in London, UK, with weekly nasopharyngeal swab PCR tests and blood sampling. Healthcare workers were recruited during the week of the UK lockdown, between 23 and 31 March 2020, and followed weekly for up to roughly 15 weeks. The library was built by means of 5' RACE. This sample was sequenced with a NextSeq 500. Unique molecular identifiers were attached to individual cDNA molecules in the TCR library protocol so that sequencing error and PCR bias could be corrected. Both TCR alpha and beta chains were sequenced, and tight co-correlation was observed between alpha and beta sequence abundances in each sample. For the original study's pipeline: Decombinator V4 was used to annotate the V gene, J gene and CDR3 of the TCR sequences. Expanded TCRs were defined as changing significantly between any two time points under a Poisson model with p below 0.0001. TCR abundances were normalised to the total number of TCRs sequenced in each sample and reported as counts per million. MAIT TCRs were defined by TRAV1-2 paired with TRAJ12, TRAJ20 or TRAJ33, and iNKT TCRs by TRAV10 paired with TRAJ18. VDJdb, accessed on 1 November 2021, was searched for TCRs annotated for CMV, EBV and SARS-CoV-2, and TCRs annotated for more than one antigen were excluded. TCRdb trimmed public reads at Q25 via fastp, called clones via MiXCR and kept in-frame beta chains. All rows with the same CDR3 protein become a single entry with the most common DNA and genes. TCRdb, not the original authors, processed these V and J calls. This sample is represented by tens of thousands of distinct CDR3 sequences; approximately 15% of them were singletons. Roughly 3.7% of the sample rests with the top ten.

On this clonotype itself: Its antigen is unknown. Per-base qualities were not stored, and no clone one base away is much larger.

The junction carries 14 bases between V and J, which are trimmed by 2 bases and 8 bases respectively. The CDR3 covers 13 residues, taking in both the cysteine and the phenylalanine. Here the CDR3 DNA is all that survives: 39 bases in frame from base 1. The germline V gene encodes CDR1 SQVTM and CDR2 ANQGSEA. General study outcomes and caveats: VDJdb matching was skewed toward anti-spike CD8 responses and likely underestimated virus-specific expansions, missing private and CD4 specificities.

The receptor was derived from an adult who was a healthcare worker with PCR-confirmed SARS-CoV-2 infection or an uninfected control (not recorded which). The sample here was whole blood, taken at baseline. The V and J segments used are TRBV29-1 and TRBJ2-3, with TRBD1 as a weak D call on 6 bases. DNA sequence: TGCAGCGTTGAATCACAGGGCATAGGTACGCAGTATTTT. Its protein product is CSVESQGIGTQYF.